The entry below describes one T cell receptor beta chain. Original methodology: Amplification with reference gene primers provided the estimates of nucleated cell counts. The protocol was immunoSEQ multiplex PCR, while the TCRdb copy is restricted to in-frame clones and leaves out a portion. V, J and clone size derive from that table, while D and trimming were established from the DNA sequence. The table lists 95,000 to 110,000 clones, more than 80% of them singletons. The V end was cut by 0 bases, the J end by 0 bases, with 9 bases between. The V gene's germline CDR1 is KGHSH and CDR2 LQKENI. CDR3 length: 15 residues. This record belongs to a study of blood T cell repertoires in COVID-19. The wider study: The samples span acute and convalescent COVID-19 from the United States, Italy and Spain. Nucleic acid was either cDNA or gDNA, and it came from T cells, B-cell-depleted T cells, or PBMCs.

Sequenced sample: peripheral blood. The clonotype comes from a man in his fifties or sixties with acute or convalescent COVID-19. The genes are TRBV18 and TRBJ2-7; D is ambiguous. This CDR3 reads CASSPPTPGSYEQYF. For the CDR3, the DNA is TGTGCCAGCTCACCACCAACCCCGGGCTCCTACGAGCAGTACTTC.